Listed below are T cell receptor beta chains from one sample, sequenced in a study of neoadjuvant nivolumab and ipilimumab in lung cancer. The repertoire was sequenced with immunoSEQ multiplex PCR; TCRdb's copy has only in-frame clones and lacks some. The sample holds about 26,000 clones, 75% to 85% seen once. Specimen: tumor tissue, collected after neoadjuvant nivolumab, alone or with ipilimumab, at or shortly before surgery. These receptors originate from an adult with non-small cell lung cancer. The CDR3 runs from the conserved cysteine through the conserved F or W.

>TRBV11-3|TRBJ2-7
CASSSSGPAYEQYF
>TRBV7-8|TRBJ2-7
CASKFSGGSEQYF
>TRBV5-1|TRBJ2-2
CASSLTTGELFF
>TRBV5-1|TRBJ1-5
CASSLEGSNQPQHF
>TRBV2|TRBJ2-3
CASSESRGGSADTQYF
>TRBV29-1|TRBJ1-5
CSARWGDGQPQHF
>TRBV10-1|TRBJ2-7
CASSEPTSGRAHEQYF
>TRBV7-9|TRBJ1-2
CASSSGTATNYGYTF
>TRBV7-2|TRBJ1-2
CASSSGRGDNYGYTF
>TRBV10-3|TRBJ2-7
CAISGGQLYEQYF
>TRBV27|TRBJ2-7
CASSAPSLALGEQYF
>TRBV6-5|TRBJ2-4
CASSSGRAKNIQYF
>TRBV4-1|TRBJ1-4
CASSQSWGSLEKLFF
>TRBV6-4|TRBJ2-3
CASSDSGGFRTDTQYF